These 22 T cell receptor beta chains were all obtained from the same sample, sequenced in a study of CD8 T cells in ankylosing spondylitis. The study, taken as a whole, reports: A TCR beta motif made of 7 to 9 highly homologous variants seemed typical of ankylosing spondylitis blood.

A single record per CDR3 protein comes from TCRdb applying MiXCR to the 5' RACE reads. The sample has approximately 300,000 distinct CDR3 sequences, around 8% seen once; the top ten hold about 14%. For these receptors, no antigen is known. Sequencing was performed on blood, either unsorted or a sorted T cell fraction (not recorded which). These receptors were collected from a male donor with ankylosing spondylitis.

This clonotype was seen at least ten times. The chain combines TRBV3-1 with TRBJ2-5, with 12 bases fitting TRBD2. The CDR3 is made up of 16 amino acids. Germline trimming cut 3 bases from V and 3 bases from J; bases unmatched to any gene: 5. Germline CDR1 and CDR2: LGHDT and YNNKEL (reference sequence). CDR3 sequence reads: CASSHSRTSGEETQYF. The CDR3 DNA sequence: TGTGCCAGCAGCCATTCTCGGACTAGCGGGGAAGAGACCCAGTACTTC.

Written as DNA, the CDR3 is TGCGCCAGCAGCAGGCAGGGTGAGCAGTACTTC. Protein sequence: CASSRQGEQYF. The rearrangement uses TRBV5-1 and TRBJ2-7; TRBD1 might be the D (5 bases). Germline values: CDR1 SGHRS, CDR2 YFSETQ. Trimming left V 4 bases short and J 7 bases short, with 9 bases between. The CDR3 consists of 11 residues.

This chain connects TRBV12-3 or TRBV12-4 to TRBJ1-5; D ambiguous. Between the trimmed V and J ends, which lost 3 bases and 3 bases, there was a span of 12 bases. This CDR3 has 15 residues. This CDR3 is CASSLLDGLNQPQHF. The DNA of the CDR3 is TGTGCCAGCAGTTTGCTCGACGGGCTCAATCAGCCCCAGCATTTT.

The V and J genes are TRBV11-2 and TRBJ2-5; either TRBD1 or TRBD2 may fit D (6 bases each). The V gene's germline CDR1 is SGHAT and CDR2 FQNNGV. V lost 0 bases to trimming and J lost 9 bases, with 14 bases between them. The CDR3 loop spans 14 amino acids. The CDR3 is CASSLDPGAWAQYF. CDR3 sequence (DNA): TGTGCCAGCAGCTTAGATCCGGGGGCGTGGGCCCAGTACTTC.

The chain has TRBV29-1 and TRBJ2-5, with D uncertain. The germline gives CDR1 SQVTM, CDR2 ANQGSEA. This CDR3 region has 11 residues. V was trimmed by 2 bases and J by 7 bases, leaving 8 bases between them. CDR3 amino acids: CSVERSATQYF. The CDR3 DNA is TGCAGCGTTGAAAGGTCCGCGACCCAGTACTTC.

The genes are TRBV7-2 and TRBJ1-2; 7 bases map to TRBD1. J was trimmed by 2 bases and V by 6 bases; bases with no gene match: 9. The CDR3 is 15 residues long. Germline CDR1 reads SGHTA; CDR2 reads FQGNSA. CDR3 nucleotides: TGTGCCAGCAGTACTCAGTACAGGGGCAACTATGGCTACACCTTC. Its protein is CASSTQYRGNYGYTF.

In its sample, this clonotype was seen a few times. In DNA form, the CDR3 reads TGTGCCAGCAGTTTATCGACAGGGGGTTTTACCGGGGAGCTGTTTTTT. Protein: CASSLSTGGFTGELFF. The genes are TRBV27 and TRBJ2-2; 9 positions match TRBD1. The CDR3 covers 16 residues. CDR1 and CDR2 from the germline V gene are MNHEY and SMNVEV (reference sequence). Trimming cost V 0 bases and J 5 bases; bases outside gene matches: 4.

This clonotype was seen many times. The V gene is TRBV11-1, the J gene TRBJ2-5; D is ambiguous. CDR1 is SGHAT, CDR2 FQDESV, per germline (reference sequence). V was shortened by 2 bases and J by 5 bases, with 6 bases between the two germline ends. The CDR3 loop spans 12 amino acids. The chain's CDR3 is CASSLRKETQYF. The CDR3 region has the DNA TGTGCCAGCAGCTTAAGGAAGGAGACCCAGTACTTC.

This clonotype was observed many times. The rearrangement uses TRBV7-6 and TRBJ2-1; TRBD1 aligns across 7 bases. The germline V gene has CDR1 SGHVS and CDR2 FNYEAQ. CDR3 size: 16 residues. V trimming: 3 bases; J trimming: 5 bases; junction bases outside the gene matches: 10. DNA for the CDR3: TGTGCCAGCAGCTTTTATCAGGGGGATTTCAACAATGAGCAGTTCTTC. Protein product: CASSFYQGDFNNEQFF.

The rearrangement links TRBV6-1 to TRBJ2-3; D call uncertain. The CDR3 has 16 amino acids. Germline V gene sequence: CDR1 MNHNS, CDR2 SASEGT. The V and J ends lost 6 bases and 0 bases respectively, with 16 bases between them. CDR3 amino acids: CASSQHGGASTDTQYF. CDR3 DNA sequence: TGTGCCAGCAGCCAGCACGGTGGAGCTAGCACAGATACGCAGTATTTT.

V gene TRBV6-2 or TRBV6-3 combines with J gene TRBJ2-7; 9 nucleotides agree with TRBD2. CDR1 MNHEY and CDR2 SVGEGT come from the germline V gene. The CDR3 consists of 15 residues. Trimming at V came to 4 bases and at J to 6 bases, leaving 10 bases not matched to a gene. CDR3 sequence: CASSLTQGLASEQYF. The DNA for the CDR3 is TGTGCCAGCAGTTTGACTCAGGGACTAGCATCCGAGCAGTACTTC.

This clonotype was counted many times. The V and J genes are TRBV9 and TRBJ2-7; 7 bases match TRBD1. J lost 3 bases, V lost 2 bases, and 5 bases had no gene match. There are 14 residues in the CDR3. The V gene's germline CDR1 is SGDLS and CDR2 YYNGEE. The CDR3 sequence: CASSVGTDHYEQYF. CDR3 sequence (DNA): TGTGCCAGCAGCGTGGGGACAGATCACTACGAGCAGTACTTC.

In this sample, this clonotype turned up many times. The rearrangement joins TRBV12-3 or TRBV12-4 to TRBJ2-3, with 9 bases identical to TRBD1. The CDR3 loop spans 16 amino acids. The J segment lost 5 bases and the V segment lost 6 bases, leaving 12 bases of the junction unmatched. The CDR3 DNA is TGTGCCAGCAGGTCTCTCGGGACAGGGCTAGTAGATACGCAGTATTTT. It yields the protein CASRSLGTGLVDTQYF.

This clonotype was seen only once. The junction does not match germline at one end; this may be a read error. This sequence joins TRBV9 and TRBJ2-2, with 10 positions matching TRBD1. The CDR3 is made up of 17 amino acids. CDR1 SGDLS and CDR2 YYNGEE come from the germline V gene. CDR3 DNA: TGTGCCAGCCGCGTACAGACAGGGGGCGAGGACACCGGGGAGCTGTTTTTT. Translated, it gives CASRVQTGGEDTGELFF.

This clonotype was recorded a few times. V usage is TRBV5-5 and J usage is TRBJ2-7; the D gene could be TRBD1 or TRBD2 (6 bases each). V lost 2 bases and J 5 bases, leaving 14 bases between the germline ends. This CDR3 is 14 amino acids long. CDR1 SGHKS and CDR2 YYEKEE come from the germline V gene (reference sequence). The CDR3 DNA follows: TGTGCCAGCAGCTTACGACTGGGGGGCGACGAGCAGTACTTC. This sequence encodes CASSLRLGGDEQYF.

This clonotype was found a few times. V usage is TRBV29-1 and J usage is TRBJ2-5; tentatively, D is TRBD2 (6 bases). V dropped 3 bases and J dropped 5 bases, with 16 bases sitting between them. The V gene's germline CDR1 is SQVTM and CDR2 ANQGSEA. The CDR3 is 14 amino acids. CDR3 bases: TGCAGCGTTGACATCGGGAGTAGGGTCGAGACCCAGTACTTC. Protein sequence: CSVDIGSRVETQYF.

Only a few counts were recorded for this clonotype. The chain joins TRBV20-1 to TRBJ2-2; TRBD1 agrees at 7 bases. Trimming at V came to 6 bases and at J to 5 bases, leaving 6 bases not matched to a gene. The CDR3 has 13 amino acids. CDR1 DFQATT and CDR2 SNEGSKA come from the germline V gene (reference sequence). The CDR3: CSARTGGTGELFF. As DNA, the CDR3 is TGCAGTGCGCGGACAGGAGGAACCGGGGAGCTGTTTTTT.

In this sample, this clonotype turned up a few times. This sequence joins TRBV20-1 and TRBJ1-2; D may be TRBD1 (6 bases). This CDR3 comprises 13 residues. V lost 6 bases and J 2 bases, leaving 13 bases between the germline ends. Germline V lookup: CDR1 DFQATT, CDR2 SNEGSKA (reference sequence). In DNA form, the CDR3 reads TGCAGTGCGGCCATGACAGGCAACTATGGCTACACCTTC. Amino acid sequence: CSAAMTGNYGYTF.

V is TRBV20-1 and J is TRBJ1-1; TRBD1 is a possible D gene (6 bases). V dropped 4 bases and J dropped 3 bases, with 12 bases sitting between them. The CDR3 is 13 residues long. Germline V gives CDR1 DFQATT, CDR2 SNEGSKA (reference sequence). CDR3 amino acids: CSAKKGQDTEAFF. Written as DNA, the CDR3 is TGCAGTGCTAAAAAGGGACAAGACACTGAAGCTTTCTTT.

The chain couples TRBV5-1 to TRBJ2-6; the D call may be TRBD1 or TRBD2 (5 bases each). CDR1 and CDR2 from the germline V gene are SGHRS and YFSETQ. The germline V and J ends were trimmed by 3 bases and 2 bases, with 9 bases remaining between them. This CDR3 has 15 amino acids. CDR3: CASSWDGTGANVLTF. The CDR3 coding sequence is TGCGCCAGCAGCTGGGACGGTACTGGGGCCAACGTCCTGACTTTC.

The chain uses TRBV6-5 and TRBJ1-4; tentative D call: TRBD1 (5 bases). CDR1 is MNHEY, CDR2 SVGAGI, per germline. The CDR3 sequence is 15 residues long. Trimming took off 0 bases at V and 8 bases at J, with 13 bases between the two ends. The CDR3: CASSYSHRGSEKLFF. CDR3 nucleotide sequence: TGTGCCAGCAGTTACTCGCATAGGGGCTCAGAAAAACTGTTTTTT.

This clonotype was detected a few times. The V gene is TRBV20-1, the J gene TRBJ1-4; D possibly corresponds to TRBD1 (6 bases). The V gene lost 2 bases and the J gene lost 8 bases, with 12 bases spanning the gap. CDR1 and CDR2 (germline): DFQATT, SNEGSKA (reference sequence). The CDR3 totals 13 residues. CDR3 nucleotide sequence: TGCAGTGCTAGACGACAGGATAGCGAAAAACTGTTTTTT. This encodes CSARRQDSEKLFF.